The 8 T cell receptor beta chains given below trace back to one sample, sequenced in a study of CD8+CD57+ T cells in acquired aplastic anemia. The template used for profiling TCR beta VDJ and CDR3 was genomic DNA. TCRdb reprocessed the reads via MiXCR and lists one record per CDR3 protein. The table lists under 40,000 distinct CDR3 sequences, 75% to 85% of them singletons. Specimen: sorted CD4+, CD8+, or CD8+CD57+ T cells (not recorded which) from PBMCs. These receptors were obtained from a human donor in good health, serving as a control.

The chain carries TRBV19 and TRBJ2-5; possible D gene TRBD2, 7 bases. The CDR3 loop spans 14 amino acids. V lost 3 bases and J lost 5, with 13 bases in between. Looked up from germline, CDR1 is LNHDA and CDR2 is SQIVND (reference sequence). Here the CDR3 DNA reads TGTGCCAGTAGTATTAGGGGGGGCCGGGAGACCCAGTACTTC. As protein: CASSIRGGRETQYF.

A word on this clonotype: The CDR3 does not end in the conserved phenylalanine or tryptophan, so this is likely a read error. The chain employs TRBV2 and TRBJ1-6, with 7 bases that match TRBD1. Germline-derived CDR1 and CDR2 are SNHLY and FYNNEI. CDR3 length: 14 amino acids. Losses at the gene ends were 8 bases for V and 5 bases for J; bases not matched to a gene: 6. The CDR3 DNA follows: TGTGCCAGCGGCCGGGACAGAGATAATTCACCCCTCCACCTT. Translation gives CASGRDRDNSPLHL.

Only one count was recorded for this clonotype. The chain combines TRBV5-5 with TRBJ2-7; 8 nucleotides line up with TRBD1. With 0 bases clipped from V and 5 bases from J, the junction kept 7 bases outside the gene matches. The CDR3 is made up of 15 amino acids. The V gene's germline CDR1 is SGHKS and CDR2 YYEKEE (reference sequence). The chain's CDR3 is CASSLALQGGHEQYF. The CDR3 DNA reads TGTGCCAGCAGCTTGGCCTTACAGGGGGGCCACGAGCAGTACTTC.

V and J are TRBV20-1 and TRBJ2-3, with D unclear. Trimming cost V 3 bases and J 9 bases, with 7 bases left between them. The CDR3 totals 10 residues. The germline V gene has CDR1 DFQATT and CDR2 SNEGSKA (reference sequence). CDR3 protein: CSASEVTQYF. In DNA, the CDR3 is TGCAGTGCTAGTGAGGTGACGCAGTATTTT.

This clonotype is labeled medium-sized (0.01 to 0.1%). The V gene is TRBV4-3, the J gene TRBJ2-7; D remains ambiguous. This CDR3 comprises 13 residues. Looked up from germline, CDR1 is LGHNA and CDR2 is YSLEER. V lost 0 bases and J lost 4, with 7 bases in between. CDR3 DNA sequence: TGCGCCAGCAGCCAAGACACCAATTACGAGCAGTACTTC. Translating gives CASSQDTNYEQYF.

This clonotype was seen just once. This sequence joins TRBV20-1 and TRBJ1-2; D remains ambiguous. The CDR3 runs 14 residues. CDR1 and CDR2 (germline): DFQATT, SNEGSKA (reference sequence). Trimming left V 0 bases short and J 3 bases short, with 11 bases between. In DNA, the CDR3 is TGCAGTGCTAGAGACCCTGTTGAGTACTATGGCTACACCTTC. This gives the protein CSARDPVEYYGYTF.

The chain joins TRBV4-1 to TRBJ2-3; 7 bases are a match to TRBD2. V lost 1 base to trimming and J lost 0 bases; unmatched junction nucleotides: 4. CDR3 length equals 16 residues. Germline V CDR1 and CDR2: MGHRA, YSYEKL. CDR3 DNA sequence: TGCGCCAGCAGCCAAGTAGCGGGCTCTAGCACAGATACGCAGTATTTT. It yields the protein CASSQVAGSSTDTQYF.

The J gene is TRBJ2-7, the V gene TRBV9, with D possibly TRBD2 on 6 matching bases. CDR3 length: 14 residues. Germline V CDR1 and CDR2: SGDLS, YYNGEE. Trimming took 0 bases from V and 4 from J, leaving 11 bases between them. As DNA, the CDR3 is TGTGCCAGCAGCGTAGGAGGAGGGTTTTACGAGCAGTACTTC. Residues: CASSVGGGFYEQYF.